The rows below give T cell receptor beta chains drawn from one sample of a study of shared clonotypes between healthy human individuals. Sequencing used immunoSEQ multiplex PCR; TCRdb keeps in-frame clones, though not all of them. Here the sample spans more than 2 million clones, approximately 92% being singletons. Input material: naive CD8+ T cells from PBMCs. Every receptor here comes from a man between 18 and 29 years old in good health. Some clones in this sample may be carry-over from other donors' samples. Each CDR3 is given with its conserved first and last residue. Fields, in order: V gene, CDR3 length, CDR3 protein.

>TRBV29-1|11
CSVDRDYEQYF
>TRBV4-1|15
CASSQVGEGSQPQHF
>TRBV7-9|15
CASSSEDALVYEQYF
>TRBV28|18
CASSIRTVSVPFSQPQHF
>TRBV11-2|16
CASSLGVETGYNEQFF
>TRBV7-8|14
CASSLAGGGTEAFF
>TRBV6-5|14
CASREGNAKNIQYF
>TRBV28|11
CASSFRNGYTF
>TRBV27|14
CASSLDFSHYEQYF
>TRBV5-1|12
CASNRDRDEAFF
>TRBV25-1|14
CASSPRAGYEKLFF
>TRBV5-4|17
CASSSTGGLAPYNEQFF
>TRBV9|17
CASSARTGFGNTGELFF
>TRBV28|14
CASSLQGAVYGYTF